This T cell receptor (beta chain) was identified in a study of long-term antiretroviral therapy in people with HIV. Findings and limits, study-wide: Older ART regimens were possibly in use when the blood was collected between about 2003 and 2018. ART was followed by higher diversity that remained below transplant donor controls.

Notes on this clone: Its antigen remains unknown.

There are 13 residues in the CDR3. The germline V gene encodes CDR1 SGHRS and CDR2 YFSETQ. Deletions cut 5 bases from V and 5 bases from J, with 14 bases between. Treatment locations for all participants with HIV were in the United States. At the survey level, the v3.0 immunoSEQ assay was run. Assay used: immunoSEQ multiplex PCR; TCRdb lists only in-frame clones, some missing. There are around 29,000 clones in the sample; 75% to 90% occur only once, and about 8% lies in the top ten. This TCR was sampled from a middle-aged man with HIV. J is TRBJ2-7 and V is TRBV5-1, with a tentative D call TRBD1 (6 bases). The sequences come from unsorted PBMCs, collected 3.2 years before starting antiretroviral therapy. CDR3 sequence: CASRDTGMDEQYF. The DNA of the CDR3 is TGCGCCAGCAGGGACACAGGGATGGACGAGCAGTACTTC.